The clone carrying this TCR beta chain has more than one count but fewer than ten. The antigen is not known. TCRdb reanalysed the reads using MiXCR and keeps one entry per CDR3 protein. The repertoire includes approximately 910,000 distinct CDR3 sequences, approximately 31% of them detected once, and 13% sits in the top ten. This record belongs to a study of T cell repertoires in cytomegalovirus infection. Overall study context: Alongside well-studied HLA-B-restricted CMV epitopes, recently identified HLA-C-restricted CMV epitopes were also used. Shared public TCR beta signatures pointed to both CMV infection and a matching HLA type.

This CDR3 spans 15 amino acids. The ends were cut back, 7 bases at V and 6 bases at J, with 21 bases in the middle. The chain uses TRBV12-3 or TRBV12-4 and TRBJ1-2, with D possibly matching TRBD1 (5 bases). The sequence derives from a human donor in good health (CMV status not recorded). Some clones in this sample may be carry-over from other donors' samples. This specimen was cultured CD8+ T cells from PBMCs, taken from culture after CMV antigen stimulation. Written as DNA, the CDR3 is TGTGCCAGCACCTACTTGTTTGGAGGGGCGGATGGCTACACCTTC. Encoded protein: CASTYLFGGADGYTF.